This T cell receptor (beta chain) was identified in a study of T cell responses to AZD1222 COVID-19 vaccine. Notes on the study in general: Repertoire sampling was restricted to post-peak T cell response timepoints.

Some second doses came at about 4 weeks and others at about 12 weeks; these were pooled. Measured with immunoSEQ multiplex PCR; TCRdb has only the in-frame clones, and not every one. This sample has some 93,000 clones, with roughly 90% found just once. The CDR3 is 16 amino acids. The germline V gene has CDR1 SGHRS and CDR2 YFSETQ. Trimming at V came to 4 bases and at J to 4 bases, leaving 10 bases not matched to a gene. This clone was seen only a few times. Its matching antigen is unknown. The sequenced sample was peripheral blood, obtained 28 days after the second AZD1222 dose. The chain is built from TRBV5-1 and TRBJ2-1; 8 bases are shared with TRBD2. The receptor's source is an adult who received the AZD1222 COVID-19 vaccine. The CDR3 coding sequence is TGCGCCAGCAGCCCGGGGGGGGCGGCCCTATACAATGAGCAGTTCTTC. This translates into CASSPGGAALYNEQFF.